Listed below are T cell receptor beta chains from one sample, sequenced in a study of T cell changes during pregnancy in multiple sclerosis. Method: immunoSEQ multiplex PCR; TCRdb's copy keeps in-frame clones and lacks some. The sample comprises approximately 41,000 clones, roughly 93% of which are singletons, and around 0.4% rests with the top ten. This sample comprised CD4+ T cells from peripheral blood mononuclear cells, obtained in the second trimester of pregnancy. Every receptor here comes from a female donor with multiple sclerosis, enrolled in a pregnancy study. Both conserved end residues are part of each CDR3. Fields, in order: J gene, clone size, V gene, D gene, CDR3 protein, CDR3 DNA. A D gene is named only where the DNA matches it firmly. Clone size, where shown, is once, few, many, or a class for clones that have expanded.

j_call: TRBJ1-5; clone_size: -; v_call: TRBV19; d_call: -; cdr3_aa: CASSLDRYQPQHF; cdr3_nt: TGTGCCAGTAGTCTCGACAGATATCAGCCCCAGCATTTT
j_call: TRBJ1-1; clone_size: -; v_call: TRBV6-1; d_call: -; cdr3_aa: CASSAGQNTEAFF; cdr3_nt: TGTGCCAGCAGTGCAGGACAGAACACTGAAGCTTTCTTT
j_call: TRBJ1-5; clone_size: once; v_call: TRBV5-1; d_call: -; cdr3_aa: CASSLVPGNNQPQHF; cdr3_nt: TGCGCCAGCAGCTTGGTGCCCGGGAACAATCAGCCCCAGCATTTT
j_call: TRBJ1-5; clone_size: -; v_call: TRBV19; d_call: TRBD1; cdr3_aa: CASSPGQGRGQPQHF; cdr3_nt: TGTGCCAGTAGCCCGGGACAGGGAAGGGGTCAGCCCCAGCATTTT
j_call: TRBJ2-1; clone_size: few; v_call: TRBV6-9; d_call: -; cdr3_aa: CASSPYNEQFF; cdr3_nt: TGTGCCAGCAGTCCATACAATGAGCAGTTCTTC
j_call: TRBJ2-3; clone_size: once; v_call: TRBV7-6; d_call: TRBD2; cdr3_aa: CASSSRQGTSGRASTDTQYF; cdr3_nt: TGTGCCAGCAGCTCTCGACAGGGGACTAGCGGGAGAGCTAGCACAGATACGCAGTATTTT
j_call: TRBJ2-2; clone_size: -; v_call: TRBV30; d_call: TRBD2; cdr3_aa: CAWSALAGGELFF; cdr3_nt: TGTGCCTGGAGTGCACTAGCGGGCGGGGAGCTGTTTTTT
j_call: TRBJ2-5; clone_size: -; v_call: TRBV6-5; d_call: TRBD2; cdr3_aa: CASSLTSRETQYF; cdr3_nt: TGTGCCAGCAGTTTGACTAGCCGAGAGACCCAGTACTTC
j_call: TRBJ2-7; clone_size: -; v_call: TRBV4-3; d_call: TRBD2; cdr3_aa: CASSQDGLAGIIQGSYEQYF; cdr3_nt: TGCGCCAGCAGCCAAGACGGACTAGCGGGGATTATTCAAGGCTCCTACGAGCAGTACTTC
j_call: TRBJ1-1; clone_size: -; v_call: TRBV7-9; d_call: TRBD1; cdr3_aa: CASSLSTTGATEAFF; cdr3_nt: TGTGCCAGCAGCCTCTCTACTACAGGGGCCACTGAAGCTTTCTTT
j_call: TRBJ1-6; clone_size: -; v_call: TRBV7-9; d_call: -; cdr3_aa: CASSHRTGNSPLHF; cdr3_nt: TGTGCCAGCAGCCACAGAACAGGGAATTCACCCCTCCACTTT
j_call: TRBJ2-7; clone_size: -; v_call: TRBV19; d_call: -; cdr3_aa: CASSIAGGRRYEQYF; cdr3_nt: TGTGCCAGTAGTATAGCCGGGGGGCGAAGATACGAGCAGTACTTC
j_call: TRBJ2-3; clone_size: -; v_call: TRBV7-9; d_call: -; cdr3_aa: CASSLPGRPTQYF; cdr3_nt: TGTGCCAGCAGCCTCCCAGGGCGGCCTACGCAGTATTTT
j_call: TRBJ1-5; clone_size: -; v_call: TRBV15; d_call: TRBD1; cdr3_aa: CATSRGRGLGQHF; cdr3_nt: TGTGCCACCAGCAGGGGAAGGGGGCTGGGGCAGCATTTT
j_call: TRBJ1-1; clone_size: -; v_call: TRBV18; d_call: TRBD1; cdr3_aa: CASSPGQLNTEAFF; cdr3_nt: TGTGCCAGCTCACCGGGACAGCTTAACACTGAAGCTTTCTTT
j_call: TRBJ2-7; clone_size: -; v_call: TRBV28; d_call: TRBD2; cdr3_aa: CASSLTSAARYEQYF; cdr3_nt: TGTGCCAGCAGTCTTACTAGCGCGGCTCGATACGAGCAGTACTTC
j_call: TRBJ1-1; clone_size: -; v_call: TRBV11-1; d_call: -; cdr3_aa: CASSLGEGGTEAFF; cdr3_nt: TGTGCCAGCAGCTTAGGGGAAGGGGGCACTGAAGCTTTCTTT
j_call: TRBJ2-2; clone_size: -; v_call: TRBV30; d_call: TRBD2; cdr3_aa: CAWSVVAGNTGELFF; cdr3_nt: TGTGCCTGGAGTGTCGTAGCGGGGAACACCGGGGAGCTGTTTTTT
j_call: TRBJ1-1; clone_size: -; v_call: TRBV11-1; d_call: -; cdr3_aa: CASSLGAQRSMNTEAFF; cdr3_nt: TGTGCCAGCAGCTTAGGTGCACAACGATCCATGAACACTGAAGCTTTCTTT
j_call: TRBJ1-2; clone_size: -; v_call: TRBV6-4; d_call: -; cdr3_aa: CASSAQGKYTF; cdr3_nt: TGTGCCAGCAGTGCCCAGGGGAAATACACCTTC
j_call: TRBJ1-2; clone_size: -; v_call: TRBV5-4; d_call: TRBD1; cdr3_aa: CASSSLGQGLFPYGYTF; cdr3_nt: TGTGCCAGCAGCTCGCTAGGACAGGGACTCTTCCCCTATGGCTACACCTTC
j_call: TRBJ2-2; clone_size: -; v_call: TRBV27; d_call: TRBD2; cdr3_aa: CASSVSGGARTGELFF; cdr3_nt: TGTGCCAGCAGTGTTAGCGGGGGGGCGAGGACCGGGGAGCTGTTTTTT
j_call: TRBJ1-6; clone_size: -; v_call: TRBV7-9; d_call: -; cdr3_aa: CASSVDSYNSPLHF; cdr3_nt: TGTGCCAGCAGCGTCGACAGCTATAATTCACCCCTCCACTTT
j_call: TRBJ2-5; clone_size: -; v_call: TRBV10-1; d_call: TRBD1; cdr3_aa: CASSETDRGSQYF; cdr3_nt: TGCGCCAGCAGTGAGACCGACAGGGGGTCCCAGTACTTC
j_call: TRBJ2-7; clone_size: -; v_call: TRBV7-3; d_call: TRBD1; cdr3_aa: CASSLGAGGTYEQYF; cdr3_nt: TGTGCCAGCAGCTTAGGCGCAGGGGGCACCTACGAGCAGTACTTC
j_call: TRBJ2-5; clone_size: few; v_call: TRBV5-1; d_call: TRBD2; cdr3_aa: CASSLEVAGGWETQYF; cdr3_nt: TGCGCCAGCAGCTTGGAGGTGGCGGGGGGCTGGGAGACCCAGTACTTC
j_call: TRBJ2-5; clone_size: -; v_call: TRBV5-1; d_call: -; cdr3_aa: CASSDGVQETQYF; cdr3_nt: TGCGCCAGCAGCGACGGGGTGCAAGAGACCCAGTACTTC
j_call: TRBJ2-5; clone_size: once; v_call: TRBV7-8; d_call: TRBD2; cdr3_aa: CASSLVGLAGEETQYF; cdr3_nt: TGTGCCAGCAGCTTAGTGGGACTAGCGGGGGAAGAGACCCAGTACTTC
j_call: TRBJ2-6; clone_size: -; v_call: TRBV4-1; d_call: -; cdr3_aa: CASSQFLVSYAGANVLTF; cdr3_nt: TGCGCCAGCAGCCAATTCTTGGTATCCTATGCTGGGGCCAACGTCCTGACTTTC
j_call: TRBJ2-1; clone_size: -; v_call: TRBV7-2; d_call: -; cdr3_aa: CASSLATGSYNEQFF; cdr3_nt: TGTGCCAGCAGCTTAGCGACAGGATCCTACAATGAGCAGTTCTTC
j_call: TRBJ1-4; clone_size: -; v_call: TRBV19; d_call: TRBD1; cdr3_aa: CASSMGQINEKLFF; cdr3_nt: TGTGCCAGTAGTATGGGACAGATTAATGAAAAACTGTTTTTT
j_call: TRBJ2-3; clone_size: -; v_call: TRBV7-3; d_call: TRBD2; cdr3_aa: CASSLSVGGTDTQYF; cdr3_nt: TGTGCCAGCAGCTTAAGTGTGGGAGGGACGGATACGCAGTATTTT
j_call: TRBJ2-5; clone_size: -; v_call: TRBV5-1; d_call: TRBD2; cdr3_aa: CASSPSGTSGITQYF; cdr3_nt: TGCGCCAGCAGCCCCTCCGGGACTAGCGGGATTACCCAGTACTTC
j_call: TRBJ1-1; clone_size: once; v_call: TRBV18; d_call: TRBD1; cdr3_aa: CASLGQKNTEAFF; cdr3_nt: TGTGCCAGCTTGGGACAGAAGAACACTGAAGCTTTCTTT
j_call: TRBJ1-2; clone_size: -; v_call: TRBV7-9; d_call: -; cdr3_aa: CASSSARVGYTF; cdr3_nt: TGTGCCAGCTCCTCCGCCAGGGTGGGCTACACCTTC
j_call: TRBJ1-6; clone_size: -; v_call: TRBV6-5; d_call: -; cdr3_aa: CASSYQRDNSPLHF; cdr3_nt: TGTGCCAGCAGTTACCAACGGGATAATTCACCCCTCCACTTT
j_call: TRBJ1-2; clone_size: -; v_call: TRBV6-5; d_call: TRBD1; cdr3_aa: CASSRTGVGYGYTF; cdr3_nt: TGTGCCAGCAGCCGGACAGGGGTAGGCTATGGCTACACCTTC
j_call: TRBJ1-6; clone_size: -; v_call: TRBV15; d_call: -; cdr3_aa: CATSRGRVSNNSPLHF; cdr3_nt: TGTGCCACCAGCAGAGGCAGGGTCTCGAATAATTCACCCCTCCACTTT
j_call: TRBJ1-2; clone_size: -; v_call: TRBV27; d_call: -; cdr3_aa: CASHPGRGTHNYGYTF; cdr3_nt: TGTGCCAGCCACCCCGGAAGGGGAACTCACAACTATGGCTACACCTTC
j_call: TRBJ1-5; clone_size: once; v_call: TRBV7-8; d_call: -; cdr3_aa: CASSSSTGLRSNQPQHF; cdr3_nt: TGTGCCAGCAGCTCTAGTACAGGGTTGAGGAGCAATCAGCCCCAGCATTTT
j_call: TRBJ2-1; clone_size: -; v_call: TRBV19; d_call: -; cdr3_aa: CASSMEGLGDNEQFF; cdr3_nt: TGTGCCAGTAGCATGGAGGGGCTTGGAGACAATGAGCAGTTCTTC
j_call: TRBJ1-1; clone_size: -; v_call: TRBV29-1; d_call: -; cdr3_aa: CSAYGQPNTEAFF; cdr3_nt: TGCAGCGCCTACGGACAGCCGAACACTGAAGCTTTCTTT
j_call: TRBJ1-6; clone_size: few; v_call: TRBV4-1; d_call: -; cdr3_aa: CASSQVVVSPLHF; cdr3_nt: TGCGCCAGCAGCCAAGTTGTAGTCTCACCCCTCCACTTT
j_call: TRBJ2-5; clone_size: -; v_call: TRBV2; d_call: TRBD1; cdr3_aa: CASSLLGTGLTQYF; cdr3_nt: TGTGCCAGCAGTCTACTAGGGACAGGCCTTACCCAGTACTTC
j_call: TRBJ2-3; clone_size: -; v_call: TRBV19; d_call: -; cdr3_aa: CASSMGRGNPGHTQYF; cdr3_nt: TGTGCCAGTAGTATGGGACGGGGGAACCCCGGCCATACGCAGTATTTT
j_call: TRBJ2-2; clone_size: -; v_call: TRBV11-2; d_call: -; cdr3_aa: CASSLLTSSAGELFF; cdr3_nt: TGTGCCAGCAGCTTACTGACTAGTTCGGCCGGGGAGCTGTTTTTT
j_call: TRBJ2-7; clone_size: -; v_call: TRBV5-1; d_call: -; cdr3_aa: CASSLVGRASYEQYF; cdr3_nt: TGCGCCAGCAGCTTGGTGGGCAGGGCCTCCTACGAGCAGTACTTC